A single sample gave rise to the 9 T cell receptor beta chains below, sequenced in a study of blood T cell repertoires in COVID-19. Sequenced by immunoSEQ multiplex PCR; TCRdb stores in-frame clones only, minus some. Among about 40,000 clones listed, around 84% were seen once. The specimen was peripheral blood. These receptors all stem from a man aged 50-60 years with active or convalescent COVID-19.

The rearrangement joins TRBV2 to TRBJ2-1; D perhaps matches TRBD2 (5 bases). Germline CDR1 SNHLY, CDR2 FYNNEI. V lost 7 bases, J lost 0 bases, and 19 bases lay in between. The CDR3 extends over 17 amino acids. The CDR3: CASTKDLPGSSYNEQFF. The CDR3 DNA follows: TGTGCCAGCACGAAGGACTTGCCTGGAAGCTCCTACAATGAGCAGTTCTTC.

The rearrangement joins TRBV6-4 to TRBJ1-1; a possible D gene is TRBD1 (5 bases). V was shortened by 6 bases and J by 0 bases, with 8 bases between the two germline ends. Germline V gives CDR1 MRHNA, CDR2 SNTAGT. There are 13 residues in the CDR3. CDR3 coding DNA: TGTGCCAGCAGCAAACAGGTGAACACTGAAGCTTTCTTT. It encodes CASSKQVNTEAFF.

The rearrangement uses TRBV27 and TRBJ2-2; 9 bases are shared with TRBD1. Trimming took 4 bases from V and 4 from J; bases not matched to a gene: 4. Germline CDR1 and CDR2: MNHEY and SMNVEV (reference sequence). The CDR3 length is 15 residues. This CDR3 is CASSSQGAGTGELFF. DNA for the CDR3: TGTGCCAGCAGTTCACAGGGGGCGGGCACCGGGGAGCTGTTTTTT.

The CDR3: CASRATGNQPQHF. CDR3 coding DNA: TGTGCCAGCAGAGCGACAGGGAACCAGCCCCAGCATTTT. This chain links TRBV6-5 with TRBJ1-5; 7 positions agree with TRBD1. Trimming took 6 bases from V and 7 from J; bases not matched to a gene: 6. CDR1 is MNHEY, CDR2 SVGAGI, per germline. The CDR3 runs to 13 residues.

V usage is TRBV27 and J usage is TRBJ1-2; 7 positions match TRBD1. The junction had 1 base not matched to a gene; V was cut back by 2 bases and J by 4 bases. The CDR3 is 13 residues long. Germline V gene data show CDR1 as MNHEY and CDR2 as SMNVEV (reference sequence). CDR3 amino acids: CASSLPGGYGYTF. CDR3 bases: TGTGCCAGCAGTTTACCAGGGGGCTATGGCTACACCTTC.

The genes are TRBV6-5 and TRBJ1-2; D is perhaps TRBD1 (5 bases). V was pared by 4 bases and J by 4 bases, with 16 bases between. CDR1 MNHEY and CDR2 SVGAGI come from the germline V gene. This CDR3 is 15 amino acids long. This CDR3 is CASSSWRRGFYGYTF. DNA for the CDR3: TGTGCCAGCAGTTCCTGGAGGAGGGGCTTCTATGGCTACACCTTC.

V gene TRBV25-1 combines with J gene TRBJ1-2; D is perhaps TRBD1 (5 bases). V was cut by 3 bases and J by 5 bases, with 10 bases left in between. Germline lookup yields CDR1 MGHDK and CDR2 SYGVNS. This CDR3 has 13 residues. CDR3 nucleotides: TGTGCCAGCAGTGACAGGGTATTGTATGGCTACACCTTC. Translated, it gives CASSDRVLYGYTF.

The CDR3 DNA is TGTGCCAGCAGCGACCGACAGGGGGACTTCGGTGAAAAACTGTTTTTT. Protein sequence: CASSDRQGDFGEKLFF. The chain employs TRBV3-1 (or the pseudogene TRBV3-2) and TRBJ1-4; 9 bases match TRBD1. V lost 5 bases and J lost 7; bases outside the gene matches: 11. CDR3 length equals 16 residues. Looked up from germline, CDR1 is LGHDT and CDR2 is YNNKEL (reference sequence).

This clone was found a few times. The chain joins TRBV7-2 to TRBJ2-7; D unclear. Germline V lookup: CDR1 SGHTA, CDR2 FQGNSA. CDR3 length: 14 residues. V dropped 5 bases and J dropped 4 bases, with 15 bases sitting between them. In nucleotides, the CDR3 is TGTGCCAGCAGCCGTACTGTATCGGTATACGAGCAGTACTTC. This gives the protein CASSRTVSVYEQYF.